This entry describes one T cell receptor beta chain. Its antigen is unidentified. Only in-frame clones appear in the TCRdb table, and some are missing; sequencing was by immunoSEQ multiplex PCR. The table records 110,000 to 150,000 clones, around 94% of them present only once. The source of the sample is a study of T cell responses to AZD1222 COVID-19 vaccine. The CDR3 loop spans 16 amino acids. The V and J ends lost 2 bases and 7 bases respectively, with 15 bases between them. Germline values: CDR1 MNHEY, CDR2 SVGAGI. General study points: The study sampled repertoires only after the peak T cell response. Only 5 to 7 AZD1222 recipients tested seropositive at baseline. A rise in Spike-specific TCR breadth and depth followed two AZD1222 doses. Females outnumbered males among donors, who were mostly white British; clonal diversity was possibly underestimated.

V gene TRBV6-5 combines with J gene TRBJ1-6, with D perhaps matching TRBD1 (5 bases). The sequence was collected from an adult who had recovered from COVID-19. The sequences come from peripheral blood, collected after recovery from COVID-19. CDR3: CASSYPSGGWNSPLHF. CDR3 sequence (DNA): TGTGCCAGCAGTTACCCCTCTGGGGGTTGGAATTCACCCCTCCACTTT.